This passage covers 30 T cell receptor beta chains from one sample sequenced in a study of blood T cell repertoires in COVID-19. The repertoire was sequenced with immunoSEQ multiplex PCR; TCRdb's copy has only in-frame clones and lacks some. The repertoire has under 350,000 clones, approximately 86% of them found once; the top ten carry approximately 4%. Sequences were obtained from PBMCs or T cells enriched from blood (not recorded which). These receptors came from a middle-aged woman with acute COVID-19.

The chain uses TRBV20-1 and TRBJ1-1; possible D gene TRBD1, 6 bases. Germline V gene data show CDR1 as DFQATT and CDR2 as SNEGSKA (reference sequence). The length of the CDR3 is 15 residues. Trimming shortened V by 3 bases and J by 6 bases, and 20 bases separated the two germline ends. CDR3 region: CSASDPRGGGPEAFF. The CDR3, as DNA: TGCAGTGCTAGTGACCCGCGGGGGGGCGGGCCTGAAGCTTTCTTT.

The genes are TRBV6-5 and TRBJ1-2, with 10 nucleotides matching TRBD1. The CDR3 runs 15 residues. Germline loops: CDR1 MNHEY, CDR2 SVGAGI. V dropped 5 bases and J dropped 1; count of bases not matched to a gene: 4. The CDR3 DNA reads as TGTGCCAGCAGTCCCCGGACAGGGGGTAACTATGGCTACACCTTC. It codes for CASSPRTGGNYGYTF.

The chain combines TRBV4-2 with TRBJ1-4, with D maybe TRBD1 (5 bases). Between the trimmed V and J ends, which lost 4 bases and 5 bases, there was a span of 17 bases. Germline V gene sequence: CDR1 LGHNA, CDR2 YNFKEQ. The CDR3 runs 16 residues. The CDR3 sequence: CASSPRSVGVNEKLFF. CDR3 DNA: TGTGCCAGCAGCCCTCGGTCCGTAGGGGTGAATGAAAAACTGTTTTTT.

The chain carries TRBV18 and TRBJ1-1; D call uncertain. Germline CDR1 reads KGHSH; CDR2 reads LQKENI. The V gene lost 3 bases and the J gene lost 2 bases, with 7 bases spanning the gap. This CDR3 spans 13 amino acids. The CDR3 loop is CASSPYRNTEAFF. CDR3 nucleotide sequence: TGTGCCAGCTCACCTTACAGAAACACTGAAGCTTTCTTT.

The rearrangement links TRBV27 to TRBJ2-7; D is possibly TRBD1 (6 bases). The CDR3 length is 14 residues. Germline V CDR1 and CDR2: MNHEY, SMNVEV (reference sequence). The ends were cut back, 2 bases at V and 3 bases at J, with 11 bases in the middle. The CDR3 spells CASSLEPTGYEQYF. CDR3 in DNA: TGTGCCAGCAGTTTAGAACCGACAGGCTACGAGCAGTACTTC.

In regard to this clone: Different DNA sequences within this sample yield the same CDR3. V and J are TRBV11-2 and TRBJ2-7, with D perhaps matching TRBD1 (6 bases). The V end lost 1 base, the J end lost 1 base, and 8 bases lay between the germline ends. The CDR3 extends over 14 amino acids. Germline V CDR1 and CDR2: SGHAT, FQNNGV. The DNA of the CDR3 is TGTGCCAGCAGCTTAGGAACAGGGTCCTACGAGCAGTACTTC. Its protein is CASSLGTGSYEQYF. The variable domain in full, completed from reference TRBV11-2 and TRBJ2-7, reads EAGVAQSPRYKIIEKRQSVAFWCNPISGHATLYWYQQILGQGPKLLIQFQNNGVVDDSQLPKDRFSAERLKGVDSTLKIQPAKLEDSAVYLCASSLGTGSYEQYFGPGTRLTVT.

This clone was seen a handful of times. J is TRBJ2-1 and V is TRBV5-1; TRBD1 is a possible D gene (6 bases). The CDR3 extends over 14 amino acids. V was clipped by 4 bases and J by 9 bases, with 17 bases between them. Per germline, CDR1 SGHRS and CDR2 YFSETQ. The CDR3 spells CASSGTQGNSEQFF. DNA for the CDR3: TGCGCCAGCAGCGGAACACAGGGCAATAGTGAGCAGTTCTTC.

The chain recombines TRBV19 with TRBJ1-2, with TRBD1 as a possible D gene (5 bases). Germline lookup yields CDR1 LNHDA and CDR2 SQIVND (reference sequence). The CDR3 consists of 12 residues. Deletions cut 10 bases from V and 1 base from J, with 10 bases between. The CDR3 nucleotides are TGTGCCACCCAACAGGTTAACTATGGCTACACCTTC. Protein sequence: CATQQVNYGYTF.

The CDR3 DNA sequence: TGCAGCGACCGGGACAGTTACAATGAGCAGTTCTTC. This sequence encodes CSDRDSYNEQFF. The chain has TRBV29-1 and TRBJ2-1, with 7 bases lining up with TRBD1. CDR3 length: 12 amino acids. Germline V gives CDR1 SQVTM, CDR2 ANQGSEA. Unmatched junction bases numbered 4, after V lost 7 bases and J lost 4 bases.

The chain uses TRBV9 and TRBJ1-3, with 9 nucleotides matching TRBD1. The J segment lost 3 bases and the V segment lost 3 bases, leaving 13 bases of the junction unmatched. Germline assignment: CDR1 SGDLS and CDR2 YYNGEE. The CDR3 length is 18 residues. The DNA of the CDR3 is TGTGCCAGCAGCGCCCAGACGGGACAGGGCTTTTTTGGAAACACCATATATTTT. Protein: CASSAQTGQGFFGNTIYF.

The chain is built from TRBV5-4 and TRBJ1-2, with 8 bases aligning to TRBD1. Germline CDR1 SGHNT, CDR2 YYREEE (reference sequence). The CDR3 loop spans 14 amino acids. J lost 5 bases, V lost 3 bases, and 6 bases had no gene match. The chain's CDR3 is CASSYPGGWYGYTF. CDR3 sequence (DNA): TGTGCCAGCAGCTATCCAGGGGGCTGGTATGGCTACACCTTC.

The V and J genes are TRBV4-3 and TRBJ1-5; possibly TRBD1 for D (6 bases). V lost 1 base, J lost 4 bases, and 11 bases lay in between. The CDR3 runs 15 residues. Germline V gene lookup returns CDR1 LGHNA and CDR2 YSLEER. DNA for the CDR3: TGCGCCAGCAGCCAAGGGCGTCAGGGGAATCAGCCCCAGCATTTT. Translating it yields CASSQGRQGNQPQHF.

The V and J genes are TRBV24-1 and TRBJ2-1; TRBD2 might be the D (6 bases). The CDR3 runs 15 residues. Germline-derived CDR1 and CDR2 are KGHDR and SFDVKD. Trimming shortened V by 4 bases and J by 4 bases, and 13 bases separated the two germline ends. Here the CDR3 reads CATSEPLGTYNEQFF. CDR3 coding DNA: TGTGCCACCAGTGAACCTCTCGGGACTTACAATGAGCAGTTCTTC.

On this clone: The identical CDR3 is also encoded by other nucleotide sequences in the sample. The J gene is TRBJ1-5, the V gene TRBV4-2; maybe TRBD1 (5 bases). Germline V gene data show CDR1 as LGHNA and CDR2 as YNFKEQ. The CDR3 length is 15 residues. V lost 0 bases and J 4 bases, leaving 10 bases between the germline ends. The CDR3 region has the DNA TGTGCCAGCAGCCAAGACAGGGTTGGGAATCAGCCCCAGCATTTT. Translated: CASSQDRVGNQPQHF.

The chain combines TRBV7-2 with TRBJ1-6, with unresolved D. Looked up from germline, CDR1 is SGHTA and CDR2 is FQGNSA. This CDR3 contains 16 residues. V lost 3 bases and J lost 7, with 16 bases in between. CDR3 loop: CASSLSGGKGNSPLHF. CDR3 nucleotides: TGTGCCAGCAGCTTGAGCGGAGGGAAAGGAAATTCACCCCTCCACTTT.

The DNA for the CDR3 is TGTGCCAGTAGTATTTCTGATGAGAAAAACACTGAAGCTTTCTTT. This codes for CASSISDEKNTEAFF. The rearrangement links TRBV19 to TRBJ1-1; D remains unclear. Germline CDR1 reads LNHDA; CDR2 reads SQIVND (reference sequence). The CDR3 runs 15 residues. Deletions cut 3 bases from V and 2 bases from J, with 13 bases between.

The V call is TRBV5-1, the J call TRBJ1-2, with 9 bases fitting TRBD1. Germline loops: CDR1 SGHRS, CDR2 YFSETQ. This CDR3 is 14 amino acids long. V shed 3 bases, J shed 2 bases, and the junction held 2 bases outside the gene matches. The CDR3 region is CASSSGTGNYGYTF. The CDR3 bases are TGCGCCAGCAGCTCCGGGACAGGGAACTATGGCTACACCTTC.

The J gene is TRBJ1-5, the V gene TRBV7-2; weak D call: TRBD1 (6 bases). Trimming shortened V by 5 bases and J by 8 bases, and 13 bases separated the two germline ends. Per the germline V gene, CDR1 is SGHTA and CDR2 is FQGNSA. CDR3 length equals 13 residues. The CDR3 region has the DNA TGTGCCAGCAGCGGGGGCAGGGGAGAGCCCCAGCATTTT. It is translated as CASSGGRGEPQHF.

The chain employs TRBV10-3 and TRBJ1-5; D is perhaps TRBD1 (6 bases). CDR3 length: 14 amino acids. From germline, CDR1 is ENHRY and CDR2 SYGVKD. V shed 3 bases and J shed 4 bases, with 10 bases lying between them. CDR3 nucleotide sequence: TGTGCCATCAGTGATGGGACACAAAATCAGCCCCAGCATTTT. Its protein is CAISDGTQNQPQHF.

V and J are TRBV5-6 and TRBJ1-2; tentatively, D is TRBD1 (5 bases). Trimming shortened V by 2 bases and J by 0 bases, and 14 bases separated the two germline ends. The V gene's germline CDR1 is SGHDT and CDR2 YYEEEE. This CDR3 comprises 16 residues. In DNA, the CDR3 is TGTGCCAGCAGCTTTGGGCCCGACAGAACTAACTATGGCTACACCTTC. This sequence encodes CASSFGPDRTNYGYTF.

The CDR3, as DNA: TGTGCCAGTAGTATACGACCCGACAGGGACAATCAGCCCCAGCATTTT. It encodes CASSIRPDRDNQPQHF. This chain links TRBV19 with TRBJ1-5, with 7 bases identical to TRBD1. CDR1 and CDR2 from the germline V gene are LNHDA and SQIVND (reference sequence). V lost 2 bases and J lost 3; bases outside the gene matches: 7. The CDR3 is 16 residues long.

This clone was counted a single time. The chain is built from TRBV2 and TRBJ2-3; no clear D gene. This CDR3 region has 13 residues. Germline-derived CDR1 and CDR2 are SNHLY and FYNNEI. V was pared by 3 bases and J by 2 bases, with 6 bases between. The CDR3 region is CASSDGFTDTQYF. The DNA for the CDR3 is TGTGCCAGCAGTGATGGCTTCACAGATACGCAGTATTTT.

The CDR3 DNA is TGTGCCACCAGTGATTGGCGGGGATCAGGGCAGTTCTTC. It yields the protein CATSDWRGSGQFF. This chain connects TRBV24-1 to TRBJ2-1, with D perhaps matching TRBD2 (6 bases). The germline CDR1 and CDR2 sequences are KGHDR and SFDVKD. V was pared by 2 bases and J by 12 bases, with 13 bases between. This CDR3 is 13 amino acids long.

V is TRBV29-1 and J is TRBJ2-5, with 10 bases aligning to TRBD1. Germline CDR1 and CDR2: SQVTM and ANQGSEA. V shed 7 bases, J shed 4 bases, and the junction held 6 bases outside the gene matches. The CDR3 totals 13 residues. The chain's CDR3 is CSAETGGIETQYF. The CDR3 DNA follows: TGCAGCGCGGAGACAGGGGGCATAGAGACCCAGTACTTC. Combining the CDR3 with reference TRBV29-1 and TRBJ2-5 gives the whole variable domain SAVISQKPSRDICQRGTSLTIQCQVDSQVTMMFWYRQQPGQSLTLIATANQGSEATYESGFVIDKFPISRPNLTFSTLTVSNMSPEDSSIYLCSAETGGIETQYFGPGTRLLVL.

The chain joins TRBV7-2 to TRBJ1-2; 7 bases map to TRBD1. The CDR3 runs 13 residues. CDR1 and CDR2 from the germline V gene are SGHTA and FQGNSA. V lost 5 bases to trimming and J lost 6 bases; unmatched junction nucleotides: 6. The CDR3 nucleotides read TGTGCCAGCAGCCCAAGAAGGGGGCATGGCTACACCTTC. Translated, it gives CASSPRRGHGYTF.

This clone was found once. The chain is built from TRBV11-2 and TRBJ2-1; D call uncertain. V gave up 1 base and J gave up 8 bases, with 15 bases separating them. The CDR3 consists of 15 residues. The germline V gene encodes CDR1 SGHAT and CDR2 FQNNGV. The CDR3 bases are TGTGCCAGCAGCTTAGTGGCTATGTCCCGGGATGAGCAGTTCTTC. This translates into CASSLVAMSRDEQFF. Full variable domain (rest looked up from reference TRBV11-2 and TRBJ2-1): EAGVAQSPRYKIIEKRQSVAFWCNPISGHATLYWYQQILGQGPKLLIQFQNNGVVDDSQLPKDRFSAERLKGVDSTLKIQPAKLEDSAVYLCASSLVAMSRDEQFFGPGTRLTVL.

This chain connects TRBV5-4 to TRBJ1-2; D ambiguous. This CDR3 is built from 14 residues. Trimming shortened V by 0 bases and J by 11 bases, and 17 bases separated the two germline ends. CDR1 and CDR2 (germline): SGHNT, YYREEE (reference sequence). This chain's CDR3 is CASSLDPDGEKYTF. The DNA of the CDR3 is TGTGCCAGCAGCTTGGATCCGGATGGGGAGAAGTACACCTTC.

The chain uses TRBV19 and TRBJ1-5, with unresolved D. The CDR3 spans 15 residues. Germline-derived CDR1 and CDR2 are LNHDA and SQIVND (reference sequence). Trimming removed 2 bases from V and 4 bases from J, with 12 bases in between. The CDR3 is CASSINRAENQPQHF. CDR3 sequence (DNA): TGTGCCAGTAGTATAAATAGAGCGGAAAATCAGCCCCAGCATTTT.

Only one count was recorded for this clone. The chain links TRBV2 to TRBJ1-4, with 8 bases lining up with TRBD1. CDR3 length: 13 amino acids. V gave up 7 bases and J gave up 7 bases; unmatched junction bases: 5. Germline CDR1 SNHLY, CDR2 FYNNEI. DNA of the CDR3: TGTGCCAGCACTAACAGGGGGTCTGAAAAACTGTTTTTT. Encoded protein: CASTNRGSEKLFF. Combining the CDR3 with reference TRBV2 and TRBJ1-4 gives the whole variable domain EPEVTQTPSHQVTQMGQEVILRCVPISNHLYFYWYRQILGQKVEFLVSFYNNEISEKSEIFDDQFSVERPDGSNFTLKIRSTKLEDSAMYFCASTNRGSEKLFFGSGTQLSVL.

The chain joins TRBV6-5 to TRBJ2-2; D may be TRBD2 (6 bases). V lost 7 bases to trimming and J lost 4 bases, with 13 bases between them. This CDR3 spans 14 amino acids. CDR1 and CDR2 (germline): MNHEY, SVGAGI. CDR3 in amino acids: CASTPFGGTGELFF. The CDR3 region has the DNA TGTGCCAGCACCCCATTCGGGGGCACCGGGGAGCTGTTTTTT.